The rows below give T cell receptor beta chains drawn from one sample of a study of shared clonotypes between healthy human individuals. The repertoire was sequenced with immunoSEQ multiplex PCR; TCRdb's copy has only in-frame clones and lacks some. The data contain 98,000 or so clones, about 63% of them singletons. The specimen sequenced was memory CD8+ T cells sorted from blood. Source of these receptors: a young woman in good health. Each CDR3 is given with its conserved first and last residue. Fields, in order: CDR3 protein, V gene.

CDR3: CASSLVGSFEAFF
V: TRBV7-9

CDR3: CASMPFSGGYNEQFF
V: TRBV10-2

CDR3: CASSEAYRGGRNYGYTF
V: TRBV6-1

CDR3: CASSFTLAGGPNEQFF
V: TRBV5-6

CDR3: CASKVWVMGETQYF
V: TRBV27

CDR3: CASSYSLGQGFTEAFF
V: TRBV6-5

CDR3: CASSNPRDREETQYF
V: TRBV19

CDR3: CASSLNSWGSVMNTEAFF
V: TRBV28

CDR3: CASSLVLGGYTF
V: TRBV11-2

CDR3: CASSTGLAGSYEQYF
V: TRBV2

CDR3: CASSLRSTDNHRPQHF
V: TRBV7-8

CDR3: CASSEAGSGGTDTQYF
V: TRBV6-4

CDR3: CASSIWAGEGEQFF
V: TRBV19

CDR3: CASSAEPGTGNTEAFF
V: TRBV6-4

CDR3: CASSLGGTGYGYTF
V: TRBV7-8

CDR3: CASSESPAGTTIYEQYF
V: TRBV25-1

CDR3: CASCGEKSSYEQYF
V: TRBV2

CDR3: CASSLGAGSGETQYF
V: TRBV5-1

CDR3: CAWSVVRGNQPQHF
V: TRBV30

CDR3: CASSFRDRELLSNQPQHF
V: TRBV7-9

CDR3: CASSQQKTGGGYTIYF
V: TRBV7-2

CDR3: CASRGRWGDTQYF
V: TRBV19

CDR3: CASSQAGGLPYEQYF
V: TRBV4-1

CDR3: CASSLTPPRGEQFF
V: TRBV27

CDR3: CASSETSKTSGSLDEQFF
V: TRBV2

CDR3: CASSSRAGGPPYEQYF
V: TRBV7-2

CDR3: CASSEGPGSNQPQHF
V: TRBV6-1

CDR3: CASSYGTGGSETQYF
V: TRBV9

CDR3: CASSLGSGNTIYF
V: TRBV5-6

CDR3: CASSYSGQASSYEQYF
V: TRBV6-5

CDR3: CSVAQGEDDEQYF
V: TRBV29-1

CDR3: CASSWASSYEQYF
V: TRBV6-4

CDR3: CASRRTGVNEQYF
V: TRBV19

CDR3: CASSRGDRGPYNSPLHF
V: TRBV4-1

CDR3: CATSGNQGQGYEQYF
V: TRBV15

CDR3: CASTAAHSGANVLTF
V: TRBV19

CDR3: CASSQDRGSGANVLTF
V: TRBV4-1

CDR3: CASSTQQGSYEQYF
V: TRBV6-1

CDR3: CASSFMWGSSDTQYF
V: TRBV5-1

CDR3: CASRIHNGGNTIYF
V: TRBV23-1

CDR3: CASSFSLGVSGELFF
V: TRBV5-6

CDR3: CASSSWGQGSYEQYF
V: TRBV5-6

CDR3: CASSRDTSTDTQYF
V: TRBV6-4

CDR3: CASRAPGEKNIQYF
V: TRBV25-1

CDR3: CASSQEQAMKNIQYF
V: TRBV16

CDR3: CAATGGAGPYNEQFF
V: TRBV21-1

CDR3: CASSFQGGGTEAFF
V: TRBV11-1

CDR3: CASSLASGELFF
V: TRBV11-2

CDR3: CASPIGGTGELFF
V: TRBV18

CDR3: CASSGQGGGEQYF
V: TRBV25-1

CDR3: CASSPNSPKREQYF
V: TRBV5-5

CDR3: CASSLGQTYEQYF
V: TRBV11-2